This record concerns one T cell receptor (beta chain) sequence. The antigen it recognizes is unknown. Base qualities are missing; no much larger clone stands one base away. The data derive from a study of blood T cell repertoires in COVID-19 (dated by TCRdb to the early 2020s). For the wider study: The collaborator samples originated in the United States, Italy and Spain and spanned the acute and convalescent phases of COVID-19. The material from the prospective study consisted of cDNA or gDNA derived from T cells, B-cell-depleted T cells, or PBMCs. Where HLA class I and class II types were available, the types were taken from metadata supplied by the sample provider, not from assay-based typing. The repertoires were made available in a free public database intended to serve as a resource for research on the immune response to SARS-CoV-2. Subjects who had been exposed to COVID-19, were actively infected with it, or had recovered from it provided the deeply sampled blood TCRbeta repertoires that made up the dataset. The samples were drawn from two sources: the first 160 participants of the ongoing ImmuneRACE study, and 1,200 or so subjects contributed by 6 global collaborators. The sample metadata nearly always contained a de-identified subject ID, COVID-19 status, age in years and sex.

The collaborating institutions used their own protocols to collect whole blood in K2EDTA tubes. For TCRbeta analysis, collaborators shipped samples as frozen whole blood, isolated PBMCs, or DNA extracted from either of those sample types. From cysteine to phenylalanine, the CDR3 is 13 amino acids long. Only the CDR3 DNA is retained, 39 bases long and in frame from the first base. CDR1 MGHRA and CDR2 YSYEKL were looked up in the germline V gene. V lost 3 bases and J lost 2 bases; the stretch between them is 6 bases long. On the study overall, not on this receptor specifically: The quantity of clinical and demographic metadata differed by source and by participant and was supplied without curation.

TCRbeta CDR3 regions were amplified from genomic DNA by means of the immunoSEQ Assay, a bias-controlled multiplex PCR. In the paper's pipeline: Within the assay, amplification of reference gene primers was used to estimate how many nucleated cells each sample contained. To quantify the absolute abundance of each unique TCRbeta CDR3 rearrangement, sequence reads were collapsed and filtered. Productive Simpson clonality was computed per sample as the square root of Simpson's diversity index over productive rearrangements. TCRdb carries this immuneACCESS record with in-frame sequences only. Its versions omit some clonotypes, under half of them owing to an unresolved V gene in the studies checked, with the rest unexplained. That table furnishes V, J and clone size, whereas the DNA furnished D and trimming. The sample has about 140,000 clones on record, around 82% of them singletons. Of the sample, approximately 8% is held by the ten largest clones.

This TCR came from a human donor in a cohort sampled during active COVID-19. Specimen: peripheral blood. Recombination linked TRBV4-1 to TRBJ2-3; the D gene is perhaps TRBD2, from 5 matching bases. The bases read TGCGCCAGCAGCCAGGGAGTCACAGATACGCAGTATTTT. Translated, it reads CASSQGVTDTQYF.